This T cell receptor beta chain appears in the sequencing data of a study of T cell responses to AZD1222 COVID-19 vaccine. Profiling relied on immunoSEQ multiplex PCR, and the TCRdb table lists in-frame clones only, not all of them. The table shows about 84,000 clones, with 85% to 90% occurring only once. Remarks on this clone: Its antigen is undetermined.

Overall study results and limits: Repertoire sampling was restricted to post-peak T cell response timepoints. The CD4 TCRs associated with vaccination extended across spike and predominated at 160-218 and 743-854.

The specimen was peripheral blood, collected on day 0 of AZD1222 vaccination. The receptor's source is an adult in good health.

CDR3 coding DNA: TGTGCCAGCAGTTACATGGCAGGGAGCAATCAGCCCCAGCATTTT. It translates to CASSYMAGSNQPQHF. The chain uses TRBV6-5 and TRBJ1-5; maybe TRBD1 (5 bases). The CDR3 totals 15 residues. In germline, CDR1 is MNHEY, CDR2 SVGAGI. Deletions cut 2 bases from V and 1 base from J, with 9 bases between.